This TCR beta chain emerged from a study of T cells after yellow fever vaccination. MiXCR, run by TCRdb on the 5' RACE reads, gives a single entry per CDR3 protein. Found here are 550,000 or so distinct CDR3 sequences, roughly a fifth of them singletons; the top ten hold over 11%. The CDR3 sequence is 16 residues long. CDR1 is SGHNT and CDR2 is YYREEE in the germline V gene (reference sequence). Trimming stripped 2 bases from V and 1 base from J, with 14 bases between. V usage is TRBV5-4 and J usage is TRBJ2-3; D assignment may be TRBD1 or TRBD2 (7 bases each). The sample here was PBMCs, taken 15 days after the yellow fever booster vaccination. The sequence was obtained from a young man who received the YFV17D yellow fever vaccine. CDR3 amino acids: CASSLSGGGRTDTQYF. The CDR3 nucleotides are TGTGCCAGCAGCTTATCAGGGGGAGGGCGCACAGATACGCAGTATTTT.